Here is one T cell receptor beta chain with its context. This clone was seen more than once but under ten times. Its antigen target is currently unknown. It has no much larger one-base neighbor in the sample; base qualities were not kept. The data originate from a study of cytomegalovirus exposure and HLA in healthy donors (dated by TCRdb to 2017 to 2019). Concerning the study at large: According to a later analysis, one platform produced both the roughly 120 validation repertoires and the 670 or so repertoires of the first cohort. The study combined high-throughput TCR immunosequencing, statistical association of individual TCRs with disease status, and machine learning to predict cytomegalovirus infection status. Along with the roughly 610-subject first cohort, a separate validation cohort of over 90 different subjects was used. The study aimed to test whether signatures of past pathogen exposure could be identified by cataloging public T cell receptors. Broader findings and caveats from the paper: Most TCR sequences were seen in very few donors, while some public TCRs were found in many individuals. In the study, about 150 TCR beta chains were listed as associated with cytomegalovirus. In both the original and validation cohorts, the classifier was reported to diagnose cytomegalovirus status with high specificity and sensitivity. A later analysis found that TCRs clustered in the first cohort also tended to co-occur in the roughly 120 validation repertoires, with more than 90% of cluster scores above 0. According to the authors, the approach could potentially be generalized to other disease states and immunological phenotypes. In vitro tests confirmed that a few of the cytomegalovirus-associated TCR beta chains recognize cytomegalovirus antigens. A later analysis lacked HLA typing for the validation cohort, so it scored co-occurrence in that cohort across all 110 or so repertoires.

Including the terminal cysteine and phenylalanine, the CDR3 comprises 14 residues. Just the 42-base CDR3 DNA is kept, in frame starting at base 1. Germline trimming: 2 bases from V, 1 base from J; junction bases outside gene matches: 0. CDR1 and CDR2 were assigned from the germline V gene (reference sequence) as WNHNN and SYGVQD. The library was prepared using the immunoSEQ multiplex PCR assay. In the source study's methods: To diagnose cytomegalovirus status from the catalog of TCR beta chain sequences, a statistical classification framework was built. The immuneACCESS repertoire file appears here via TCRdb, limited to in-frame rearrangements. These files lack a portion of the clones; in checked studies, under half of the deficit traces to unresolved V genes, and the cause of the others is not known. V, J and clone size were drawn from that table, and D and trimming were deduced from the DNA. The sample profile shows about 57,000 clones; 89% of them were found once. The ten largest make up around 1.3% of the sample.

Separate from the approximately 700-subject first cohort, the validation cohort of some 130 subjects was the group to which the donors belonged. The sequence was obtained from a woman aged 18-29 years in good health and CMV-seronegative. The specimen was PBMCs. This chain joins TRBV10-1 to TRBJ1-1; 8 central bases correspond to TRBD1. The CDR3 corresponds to CASSEGQGNTEAFF. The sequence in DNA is TGCGCCAGCAGTGAGGGACAGGGGAACACTGAAGCTTTCTTT.